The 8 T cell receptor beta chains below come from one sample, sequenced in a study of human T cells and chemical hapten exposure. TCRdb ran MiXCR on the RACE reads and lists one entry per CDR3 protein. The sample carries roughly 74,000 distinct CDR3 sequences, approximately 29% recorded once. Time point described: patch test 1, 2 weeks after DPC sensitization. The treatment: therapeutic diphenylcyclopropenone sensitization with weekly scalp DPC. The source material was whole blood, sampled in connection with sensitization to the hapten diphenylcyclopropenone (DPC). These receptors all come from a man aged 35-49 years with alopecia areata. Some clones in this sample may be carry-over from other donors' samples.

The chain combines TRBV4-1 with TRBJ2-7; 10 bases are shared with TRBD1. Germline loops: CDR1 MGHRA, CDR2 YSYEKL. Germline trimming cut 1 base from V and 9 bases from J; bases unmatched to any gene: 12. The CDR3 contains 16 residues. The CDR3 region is CASSQVGTGAVRGQYF. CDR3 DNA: TGCGCCAGCAGCCAAGTGGGGACAGGGGCTGTGAGAGGGCAGTACTTC.

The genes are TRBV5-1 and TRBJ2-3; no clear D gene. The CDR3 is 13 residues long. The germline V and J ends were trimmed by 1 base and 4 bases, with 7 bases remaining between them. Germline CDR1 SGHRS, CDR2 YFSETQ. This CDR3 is CASSLNTADTQYF. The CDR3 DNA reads TGCGCCAGCAGCTTGAACACGGCAGATACGCAGTATTTT.

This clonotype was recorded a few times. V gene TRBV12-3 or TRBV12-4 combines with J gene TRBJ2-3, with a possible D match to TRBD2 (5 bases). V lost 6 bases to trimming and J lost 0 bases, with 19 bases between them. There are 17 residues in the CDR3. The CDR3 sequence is CASSPSEGAVSTDTQYF. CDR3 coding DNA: TGTGCCAGCAGCCCCAGCGAGGGTGCGGTTAGCACAGATACGCAGTATTTT.

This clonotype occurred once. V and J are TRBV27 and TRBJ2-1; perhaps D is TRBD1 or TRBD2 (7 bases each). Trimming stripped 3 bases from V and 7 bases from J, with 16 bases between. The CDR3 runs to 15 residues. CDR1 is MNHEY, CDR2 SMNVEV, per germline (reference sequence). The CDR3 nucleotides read TGTGCCAGCAGTTTTCGGACTAGGGGGCGGAATGAGCAGTTCTTC. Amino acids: CASSFRTRGRNEQFF.

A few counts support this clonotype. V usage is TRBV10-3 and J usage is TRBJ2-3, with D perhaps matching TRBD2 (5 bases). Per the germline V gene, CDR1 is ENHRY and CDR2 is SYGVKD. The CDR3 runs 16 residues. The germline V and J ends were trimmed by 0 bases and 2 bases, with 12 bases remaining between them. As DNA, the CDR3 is TGTGCCATCAGTGAGTCCCCGGGGAGCTACACAGATACGCAGTATTTT. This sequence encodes CAISESPGSYTDTQYF.

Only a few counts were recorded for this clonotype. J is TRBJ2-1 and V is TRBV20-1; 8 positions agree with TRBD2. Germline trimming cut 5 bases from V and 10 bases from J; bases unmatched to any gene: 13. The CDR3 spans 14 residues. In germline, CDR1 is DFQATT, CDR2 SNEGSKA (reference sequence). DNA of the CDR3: TGCAGTGCTCCGGGCGGGAGGCTGAATGGCGAGCAGTTCTTC. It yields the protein CSAPGGRLNGEQFF.

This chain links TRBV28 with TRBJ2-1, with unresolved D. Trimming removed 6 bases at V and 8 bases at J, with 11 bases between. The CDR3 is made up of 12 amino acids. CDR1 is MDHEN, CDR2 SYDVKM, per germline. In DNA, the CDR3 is TGTGCCAGCAGGGAGTTTGAAGATGAGCAGTTCTTC. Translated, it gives CASREFEDEQFF.

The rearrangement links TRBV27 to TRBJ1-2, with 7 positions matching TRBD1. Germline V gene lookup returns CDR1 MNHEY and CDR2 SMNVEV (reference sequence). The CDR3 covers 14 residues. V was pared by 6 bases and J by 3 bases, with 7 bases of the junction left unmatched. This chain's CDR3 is CASREGATYYGYTF. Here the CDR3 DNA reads TGTGCCAGCAGGGAGGGGGCAACCTACTATGGCTACACCTTC.